This paragraph reports one TCR beta chain. The source of the sample is a study of blood T cell repertoires in COVID-19. Deletions cut 0 bases from V and 5 bases from J, with 16 bases between. The CDR3 is 16 amino acids. Germline V CDR1 and CDR2: MGHRA, YSYEKL. The method was immunoSEQ multiplex PCR; TCRdb's version includes in-frame clones alone and lacks a portion of them. This sample carries a few hundred thousand clones, around 90% of them seen once, and the ten largest clones take around 4.5%. The sample consisted of PBMCs or T cells enriched from blood (not recorded which). The chain carries TRBV4-1 and TRBJ1-2, with D hard to call. This sequence originates from a woman in her late teens or twenties with acute COVID-19. CDR3 DNA: TGCGCCAGCAGCCAAGAGAACCCCGCGGCGGCGTATGGCTACACCTTC. Its translation is CASSQENPAAAYGYTF.